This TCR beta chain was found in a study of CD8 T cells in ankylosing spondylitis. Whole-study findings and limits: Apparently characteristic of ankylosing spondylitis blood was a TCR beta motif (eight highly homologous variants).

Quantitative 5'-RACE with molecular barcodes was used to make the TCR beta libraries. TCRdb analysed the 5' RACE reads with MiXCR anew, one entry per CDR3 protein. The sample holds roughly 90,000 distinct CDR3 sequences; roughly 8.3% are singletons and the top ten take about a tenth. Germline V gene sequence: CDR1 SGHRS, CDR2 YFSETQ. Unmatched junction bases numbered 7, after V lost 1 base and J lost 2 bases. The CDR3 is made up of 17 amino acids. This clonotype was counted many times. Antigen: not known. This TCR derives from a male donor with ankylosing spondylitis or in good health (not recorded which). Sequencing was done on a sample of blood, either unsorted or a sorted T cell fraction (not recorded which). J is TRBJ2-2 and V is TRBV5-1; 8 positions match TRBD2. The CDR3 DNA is TGCGCCAGCAGCTTGAATAGCGGGACTCTAAACACCGGGGAGCTGTTTTTT. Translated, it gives CASSLNSGTLNTGELFF.